This TCR beta chain was sequenced during a study of blood T cell repertoires in COVID-19. V lost 6 bases, J lost 6 bases, and 14 bases lay in between. This CDR3 has 14 amino acids. CDR1 is MNHNY and CDR2 is SVGAGI in the germline V gene (reference sequence). Profiled with immunoSEQ multiplex PCR; TCRdb holds only in-frame clones, not every one. The sample holds about 110,000 clones, less than 85% seen once. The sample was peripheral blood. The chain employs TRBV6-6 and TRBJ1-4; tentatively, D is TRBD1 (6 bases). The receptor was isolated from a middle-aged woman with acute or convalescent COVID-19. CDR3 sequence: CASSSTGSYEKLFF. CDR3 DNA: TGTGCCAGCAGCTCCACAGGGTCCTATGAAAAACTGTTTTTT.